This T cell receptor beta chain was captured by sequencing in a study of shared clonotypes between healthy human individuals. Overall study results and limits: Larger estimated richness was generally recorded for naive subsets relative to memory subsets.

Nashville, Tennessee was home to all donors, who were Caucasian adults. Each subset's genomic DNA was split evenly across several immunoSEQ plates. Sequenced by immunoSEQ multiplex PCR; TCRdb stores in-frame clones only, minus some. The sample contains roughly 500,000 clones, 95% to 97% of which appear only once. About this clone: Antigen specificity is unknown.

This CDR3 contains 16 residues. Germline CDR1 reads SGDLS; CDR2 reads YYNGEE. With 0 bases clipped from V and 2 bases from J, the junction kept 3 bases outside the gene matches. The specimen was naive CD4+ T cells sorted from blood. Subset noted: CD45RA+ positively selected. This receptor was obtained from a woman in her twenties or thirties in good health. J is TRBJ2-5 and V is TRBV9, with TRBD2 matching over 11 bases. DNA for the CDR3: TGTGCCAGCAGCGTAGATAGACTAGCGGGACAAGAGACCCAGTACTTC. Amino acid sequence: CASSVDRLAGQETQYF. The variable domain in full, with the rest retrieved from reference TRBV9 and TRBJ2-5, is DSGVTQTPKHLITATGQRVTLRCSPRSGDLSVYWYQQSLDQGLQFLIQYYNGEERAKGNILERFSAQQFPDLHSELNLSSLELGDSALYFCASSVDRLAGQETQYFGPGTRLLVL.